This T cell receptor beta chain was sequenced in a study of shared T cell receptors in the human thymus. Only in-frame clones appear in the TCRdb table, and some are missing; sequencing was by immunoSEQ multiplex PCR. Of just under 550,000 clones in the sample, around 78% were seen once. V was clipped by 6 bases and J by 6 bases; unmatched bases: 13. The CDR3 totals 15 residues. CDR1 and CDR2 (germline): MNHEY, SMNVEV (reference sequence). These sequences were also reported in another study, on human thymus T cells. As that study records: Those donating were healthy Finnish infants in corrective surgery for congenital heart defects. The study used thymus tissue resected during corrective heart surgery. Both thymic and peripheral blood repertoires showed apparently biased V and J usage. Related research has reported that thymic repertoires overlap highly among unrelated individuals.

The source is a boy less than two years old with a congenital heart defect. The chain recombines TRBV27 with TRBJ2-5; 7 positions match TRBD2. The sample consisted of thymocytes. CDR3 protein: CASSRLAAGRKTQYF. The CDR3 nucleotides read TGTGCCAGCAGCAGACTAGCCGCCGGTAGGAAGACCCAGTACTTC.